These 11 T cell receptor beta chains were all obtained from the same sample, sequenced in a study of blood T cell repertoires in COVID-19. Some clones are missing from TCRdb's copy, which holds only in-frame ones; the method was immunoSEQ multiplex PCR. This table has over 150,000 clones, about nine tenths appearing once. The sample consisted of PBMCs or T cells enriched from blood (not recorded which). All receptors come from a young woman who had recovered from COVID-19.

The chain combines TRBV11-3 with TRBJ2-1; TRBD2 matches 7 bases. The V and J ends lost 5 bases and 0 bases, in that order; junction bases with no gene match: 7. The CDR3 covers 16 residues. CDR1 and CDR2 from the germline V gene are SGHNT and YENEEA. CDR3 loop: CASSPHGGSSYNEQFF. CDR3 sequence (DNA): TGTGCCAGCAGCCCCCACGGCGGGAGCTCCTACAATGAGCAGTTCTTC.

The V call is TRBV6-2 or TRBV6-3, the J call TRBJ1-4; D is ambiguous. The V end was cut by 6 bases, the J end by 3 bases, with 11 bases between. CDR3 length: 14 residues. The germline CDR1 and CDR2 sequences are MNHEY and SVGEGT. CDR3 loop: CASSTGLPNEKLFF. CDR3 nucleotide sequence: TGTGCCAGCAGCACCGGTCTACCTAATGAAAAACTGTTTTTT.

V and J are TRBV7-9 and TRBJ2-1, with TRBD2 identical over 9 bases. The germline gives CDR1 SEHNR, CDR2 FQNEAQ (reference sequence). This CDR3 region has 16 residues. The V gene end was trimmed by 0 bases and the J gene end by 8 bases; junction bases not matched to a gene: 8. The CDR3 nucleotides are TGTGCCAGCAGCTTAGCTGCGGGGGGGCTTCCCCATGAGCAGTTCTTC. Its protein product is CASSLAAGGLPHEQFF. Full variable domain (missing parts from reference TRBV7-9 and TRBJ2-1): DTGVSQNPRHKITKRGQNVTFRCDPISEHNRLYWYRQTLGQGPEFLTYFQNEAQLEKSRLLSDRFSAERPKGSFSTLEIQRTEQGDSAMYLCASSLAAGGLPHEQFFGPGTRLTVL.

This rearrangement joins TRBV6-5 to TRBJ1-2, with D maybe TRBD1 (6 bases). CDR3 length: 15 amino acids. Looked up from germline, CDR1 is MNHEY and CDR2 is SVGAGI. V lost 2 bases to trimming and J lost 4 bases, with 14 bases between them. CDR3 amino acids: CASSYGQGIGYGYTF. The CDR3 DNA sequence: TGTGCCAGCAGTTACGGCCAGGGGATTGGCTATGGCTACACCTTC.

The chain recombines TRBV4-2 with TRBJ1-1; D possibly corresponds to TRBD1 (6 bases). Germline lookup yields CDR1 LGHNA and CDR2 YNFKEQ. This CDR3 region has 15 residues. Trimming took off 4 bases at V and 3 bases at J, with 15 bases between the two ends. CDR3 nucleotide sequence: TGTGCCAGCAGCCGAGAAAAAGGGGGGGACACTGAAGCTTTCTTT. Encoded protein: CASSREKGGDTEAFF.

The chain has TRBV19 and TRBJ1-1; no definite D call. This CDR3 contains 13 residues. V lost 5 bases to trimming and J lost 5 bases, with 12 bases between them. Germline-derived CDR1 and CDR2 are LNHDA and SQIVND (reference sequence). This CDR3 is CASSDLGVTEAFF. The DNA for the CDR3 is TGTGCCAGTAGTGACCTGGGAGTGACTGAAGCTTTCTTT. Full variable domain (remainder filled in from reference TRBV19 and TRBJ1-1): DGGITQSPKYLFRKEGQNVTLSCEQNLNHDAMYWYRQDPGQGLRLIYYSQIVNDFQKGDIAEGYSVSREKKESFPLTVTSAQKNPTAFYLCASSDLGVTEAFFGQGTRLTVV.

The chain is built from TRBV6-5 and TRBJ1-5; D might be TRBD1 (5 bases). The CDR3 spans 13 residues. V was cut by 6 bases and J by 3 bases, with 9 bases left in between. Germline CDR1 is MNHEY and CDR2 is SVGAGI. CDR3 protein: CASRRQPNQPQHF. CDR3 DNA: TGTGCCAGCAGGCGACAGCCCAATCAGCCCCAGCATTTT.

A word on this clone: Other DNA sequences in the sample encode the same CDR3. The chain uses TRBV19 and TRBJ2-7, with D perhaps TRBD2 (5 bases). V gave up 3 bases and J gave up 3 bases, with 12 bases separating them. CDR3 length equals 14 residues. Germline V lookup: CDR1 LNHDA, CDR2 SQIVND (reference sequence). CDR3 DNA sequence: TGTGCCAGTAGTATTCGCCTAGCAGACTACGAGCAGTACTTC. This encodes CASSIRLADYEQYF.

This rearrangement joins TRBV30 to TRBJ1-3, with D maybe TRBD1 (5 bases). V was trimmed by 3 bases and J by 8 bases, leaving 14 bases between them. Germline loops: CDR1 GTSNPN, CDR2 SVGIG (reference sequence). This CDR3 region has 13 residues. The CDR3 here is CAWSAEGVDTIYF. CDR3 sequence (DNA): TGTGCCTGGAGCGCGGAAGGGGTGGACACCATATATTTT. The complete variable domain, with remaining parts taken from reference TRBV30 and TRBJ1-3, reads SQTIHQWPATLVQPVGSPLSLECTVEGTSNPNLYWYRQAAGRGLQLLFYSVGIGQISSEVPQNLSASRPQDRQFILSSKKLLLSDSGFYLCAWSAEGVDTIYFGEGSWLTVV.

The chain combines TRBV9 with TRBJ2-2; 10 bases are a match to TRBD1. This CDR3 is 17 amino acids long. Germline assignment: CDR1 SGDLS and CDR2 YYNGEE. V was clipped by 0 bases and J by 2 bases; unmatched bases: 4. The CDR3 nucleotides read TGTGCCAGCAGCGTAGGAGGACAGGGGGTTAACACCGGGGAGCTGTTTTTT. Amino acids: CASSVGGQGVNTGELFF. Full variable domain (rest looked up from reference TRBV9 and TRBJ2-2): DSGVTQTPKHLITATGQRVTLRCSPRSGDLSVYWYQQSLDQGLQFLIQYYNGEERAKGNILERFSAQQFPDLHSELNLSSLELGDSALYFCASSVGGQGVNTGELFFGEGSRLTVL.

The sample holds one count of this clone. The chain recombines TRBV9 with TRBJ2-3, with 7 bases lining up with TRBD2. The CDR3 is 15 amino acids. V was pared by 0 bases and J by 0 bases, with 1 base of the junction left unmatched. Germline V gene lookup returns CDR1 SGDLS and CDR2 YYNGEE. In nucleotides, the CDR3 is TGTGCCAGCAGCGTAGACGGGGGGAGCACAGATACGCAGTATTTT. Its protein is CASSVDGGSTDTQYF.